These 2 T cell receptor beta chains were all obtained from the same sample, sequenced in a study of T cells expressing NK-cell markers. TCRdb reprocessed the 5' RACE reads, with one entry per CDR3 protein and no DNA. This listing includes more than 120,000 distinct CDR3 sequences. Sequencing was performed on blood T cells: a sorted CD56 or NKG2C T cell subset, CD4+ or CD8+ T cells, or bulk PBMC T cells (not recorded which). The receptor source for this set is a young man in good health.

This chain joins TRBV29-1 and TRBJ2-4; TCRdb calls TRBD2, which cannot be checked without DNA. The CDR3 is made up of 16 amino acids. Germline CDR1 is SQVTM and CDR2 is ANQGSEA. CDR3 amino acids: CSASGTPSLAKNIQYF.

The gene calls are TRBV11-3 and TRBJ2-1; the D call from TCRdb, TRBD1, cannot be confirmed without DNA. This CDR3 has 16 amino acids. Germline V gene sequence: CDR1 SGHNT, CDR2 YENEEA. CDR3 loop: CASSLELSGVWDEQFF.